This is a list of T cell receptor beta chains from one sample in a study of blood T cell repertoires in COVID-19. Profiled with immunoSEQ multiplex PCR; TCRdb holds only in-frame clones, not every one. The sample holds about 83,000 clones, 75% to 90% seen once. Source material: peripheral blood. These receptors were obtained from a woman aged 45-65 years with active or convalescent COVID-19. The CDR3 runs from the conserved cysteine through the conserved F or W.

v_gene	j_gene	CDR3aa
TRBV7-9	TRBJ2-4	CASSSEGGFKNIQYF
TRBV11-2	TRBJ1-4	CASSSGQAGEEKLFF
TRBV5-8	TRBJ2-5	CASSLLPGETQYF
TRBV9	TRBJ2-5	CASSAGQGAIQETQYF
TRBV21-1	TRBJ2-5	CASIRVQGPPRWWTQYF
TRBV27	TRBJ2-2	CASRTSGSTGELFF
TRBV5-8	TRBJ2-5	CASSLEGQFQETQYF
TRBV19	TRBJ2-3	CASSTFGAGDTQYF
TRBV11-2	TRBJ1-1	CASSWTGMTEAFF
TRBV10-3	TRBJ1-3	CAISGYGSGNTIYF
TRBV4-1	TRBJ2-7	CASSQMGSGTASSYEQYF
TRBV11-2	TRBJ2-1	CASSETSGGYNEQFF
TRBV2	TRBJ1-1	CASRGQGASEAFF
TRBV7-2	TRBJ1-5	CASSVAGVGNQPQHF
TRBV29-1	TRBJ2-7	CSVRQAELSEQYF
TRBV14	TRBJ1-6	CASSQIGTGWNSPLHF
TRBV10-3	TRBJ2-1	CAISGPQGPSNNEQFF
TRBV6-2/TRBV6-3	TRBJ2-1	CASTPQASGLIEQFF
TRBV11-2	TRBJ1-2	CASSLGGTGNGYTF
TRBV29-1	TRBJ2-7	CSVVDSSYEQYF
TRBV5-1	TRBJ2-1	CASSLDPGGSSNEQFF
TRBV9	TRBJ2-2	CASSVAAGANTGELFF
TRBV6-5	TRBJ2-7	CASSYGTGVHEQYF
TRBV7-2	TRBJ2-5	CASSLNRGETQYF
TRBV6-6	TRBJ1-2	CASIERGARGYTF
TRBV7-2	TRBJ2-2	CASSFDRSNGAGELFF
TRBV10-3	TRBJ1-1	CATLVQSDTEAFF
TRBV5-8	TRBJ1-2	CASSPVGGTRPYGYTF
TRBV30	TRBJ1-2	CALTKIGTGAHYGYTF
TRBV28	TRBJ1-1	CATGGLNTEAFF
TRBV7-2	TRBJ1-5	CASSLETQGFNQPQHF
TRBV28	TRBJ2-5	CASVWDRGSQETQYF
TRBV6-6	TRBJ2-7	CASNRSPDRGSYEQYF
TRBV28	TRBJ1-1	CASQHPAGTEAFF
TRBV15	TRBJ2-7	CATQQPGQGYEQYF
TRBV2	TRBJ1-2	CASSEEVQGTGYTF
TRBV19	TRBJ2-3	CASGLGIAQYF
TRBV7-3	TRBJ1-1	CASSPIPTGGITEAFF
TRBV19	TRBJ1-2	CASSNQGAFGYTF
TRBV20-1	TRBJ2-4	CSASGWSGGSKNIQYF
TRBV9	TRBJ1-1	CASSVGWGKSTEAFF
TRBV3-1/TRBV3-2	TRBJ1-3	CASSQEGSGKRNTIYF
TRBV6-1	TRBJ2-3	CASSDRLAGGSDTQYF
TRBV6-5	TRBJ2-2	CASRRDRATGELFF
TRBV5-1	TRBJ1-3	CASSSIIDLDGNSGNTIYF
TRBV5-1	TRBJ1-6	CASEKGDRGSPLHF
TRBV18	TRBJ2-1	CASSGTSDEQFF
TRBV4-2	TRBJ2-3	CASSLSAGARDTQYF
TRBV30	TRBJ2-7	CAWDRSYEQYF
TRBV2	TRBJ1-3	CASRVDRGSGNTIYF
TRBV30	TRBJ2-3	CAWSNRVRTDTQYF
TRBV5-4	TRBJ1-2	CASSLGSRHSGNYGYTF
TRBV6-5	TRBJ1-6	CASSFNPGQSTLHF